This T cell receptor beta chain was recovered during a study of OX40 agonist ivuxolimab in advanced cancers. About the investigation overall: The costimulatory receptor OX40 (CD134) was targeted by ivuxolimab, a fully human IgG2 agonistic monoclonal antibody. Prior anti-PD-1, anti-PD-L1 or anti-CTLA-4 therapy was permitted, and 40% of dose-escalation patients had received checkpoint inhibitors. Among the 50 to 55 dose-escalation patients, about 20 had hepatocellular carcinoma, roughly 15 melanoma, 9 renal cell carcinoma and 9 head and neck cancer. Intravenous ivuxolimab was administered to patients every 2 weeks at six dose levels: 0.01, 0.1, 0.3, 1.5, 3 and 10 mg/kg. Peripheral TCRbeta sequencing aimed to test whether ivuxolimab altered TCR sequence diversity and caused clonal T-cell expansion. In the dose-escalation cohort, 65% to 85% of patients were male, and the mean age was 60 years with a range of roughly 20 to 79. Partial responses were achieved by three dose-escalation patients, of whom one had hepatocellular carcinoma and two had cutaneous melanoma. The monotherapy dose-escalation portion (N of about 47 patients) of the phase I ivuxolimab trial is reported in the paper.

There are 16 amino acids in the CDR3, from cysteine to phenylalanine inclusive. Of all the DNA, just the CDR3 is kept, 48 bases in frame from base 1. Here V drops 5 bases and J drops 1 base, and the junction holds 6 bases not matched to any gene. According to the germline V gene (reference sequence), CDR1 reads LNHDA and CDR2 reads SQIVND. Genomic DNA was isolated from the sorted cells so that the TCRbeta CDR3 region could be sequenced. TCRbeta CDR3 regions were sequenced using the immunoSEQ Assay. TCRdb provides this immuneACCESS table in a form limited to in-frame rearrangements. Some clones are lacking; in checked studies, under half of them reflect an unresolved V gene, and why the rest are absent is not known. The sample table holds 70,000 to 100,000 clones, of which roughly 90% were seen once. The top ten clones comprise under 0.4% of the sample. Worth noting for this clone: Its antigen remains undetermined. Base quality data are lacking; no much larger clone is found one base away.

Overall results and qualifications from the work: At doses from 0.1 to 3.0 mg/kg, clonal expansion was seen in both CD4+ and CD8+ blood T cells between baseline and week 6. In partial responders in the 0.1-3.0 mg/kg groups, normalized peripheral clonal expansion was found to be among the lowest, especially among CD8+ T cells. The antigen specificity of the clonally expanded peripheral T cells was not determined. On average, CD8+ T cells showed more expanded clones than CD4+ T cells after ivuxolimab. Low levels of normalized T-cell clonal expansion were also shown by some nonresponding patients.

Patients with a history of autoimmune disease or receiving systemic immunosuppression were excluded from the trial. Peripheral blood for TCR sequencing was collected from all dose cohorts at baseline, on cycle 4 day 1, and on cycle 7 day 1. Samples came from an open-label, multicenter, first-in-human phase I dose-escalation trial of ivuxolimab. Adults with locally advanced or metastatic melanoma, renal cell, hepatocellular, or head and neck squamous cell carcinoma were enrolled in the trial. CD4+ and CD8+ T cells were sorted separately from peripheral blood before TCR sequencing. This sequence uses TRBV19 and TRBJ2-7; TRBD2 aligns with 12 central bases. This receptor was identified in an adult with an advanced solid tumor such as melanoma, head and neck, liver or kidney cancer. The sequencing here drew on CD4+ or CD8+ T cells sorted from blood, taken in a trial of the OX40 agonist ivuxolimab. The DNA sequence reads TGTGCCAGTAGTCCGCAGCTAGCGGGAGGGTCCTACGAGCAGTACTTC. Its protein product is CASSPQLAGGSYEQYF.